A single sample is the source of the 10 T cell receptor beta chains below, sequenced in a study of PD-1 blockade in classical Hodgkin lymphoma. Assay used: immunoSEQ multiplex PCR; TCRdb lists only in-frame clones, some missing. The data contain roughly 14,000 clones, roughly three quarters of them singletons. Autologous stem cell transplantation was followed by relapse in every patient, and brentuximab vedotin exposure varied. Material: peripheral blood mononuclear cells (PBMCs), obtained before the second cycle of nivolumab. These TCRs come from a human donor with classical Hodgkin lymphoma.

The chain links TRBV7-3 to TRBJ2-7, with D possibly matching TRBD2 (5 bases). Trimming took off 6 bases at V and 2 bases at J, with 11 bases between the two ends. The CDR3 extends over 13 amino acids. Per the germline V gene, CDR1 is SGHTA and CDR2 is FQGTGA. The CDR3 is CASSLGLAYEQYF. The CDR3 DNA is TGTGCCAGCAGTCTTGGACTTGCCTACGAGCAGTACTTC.

This chain uses TRBV28 with TRBJ1-5, with a weak D call TRBD1 (5 bases). Germline V gene lookup returns CDR1 MDHEN and CDR2 SYDVKM. Trimming pared 5 bases from V and 6 bases from J, leaving 17 bases between. The CDR3 is 15 amino acids. CDR3 nucleotide sequence: TGTGCCAGCAGTCTACTCCGGGGGGTCGGTCAGCCCCAGCATTTT. It codes for CASSLLRGVGQPQHF.

This clone was detected once. J is TRBJ2-3 and V is TRBV27; D is unclear. V shed 5 bases and J shed 7 bases, with 10 bases lying between them. Germline lookup yields CDR1 MNHEY and CDR2 SMNVEV (reference sequence). The CDR3 has 12 amino acids. The CDR3 loop reads CASSPKGYTQYF. CDR3 DNA: TGTGCCAGCAGTCCGAAGGGATATACGCAGTATTTT.

The chain combines TRBV29-1 with TRBJ2-3; D unresolved. V was clipped by 3 bases and J by 6 bases, with 13 bases between them. CDR1 SQVTM and CDR2 ANQGSEA come from the germline V gene. This CDR3 is 13 amino acids long. This chain's CDR3 is CSVDSYRGDTQYF. The DNA for the CDR3 is TGCAGCGTTGATTCTTATCGTGGGGATACGCAGTATTTT.

The rearrangement joins TRBV5-4 to TRBJ2-7; 7 bases agree with TRBD2. V was pared by 2 bases and J by 4 bases, with 3 bases of the junction left unmatched. CDR1 and CDR2 from the germline V gene are SGHNT and YYREEE (reference sequence). This CDR3 spans 13 amino acids. CDR3 nucleotides: TGTGCCAGCAGCTTACCGGGGGGATACGAGCAGTACTTC. Amino acid sequence: CASSLPGGYEQYF. Full variable domain (remainder filled in from reference TRBV5-4 and TRBJ2-7): ETGVTQSPTHLIKTRGQQVTLRCSSQSGHNTVSWYQQALGQGPQFIFQYYREEENGRGNFPPRFSGLQFPNYSSELNVNALELDDSALYLCASSLPGGYEQYFGPGTRLTVT.

This clone was picked up one time. The chain links TRBV4-3 to TRBJ2-5; D gene ambiguous. Gene TRBJ2-7 matches the end of the DNA better, so the J call may be wrong. This CDR3 spans 12 amino acids. Germline-derived CDR1 and CDR2 are LGHNA and YSLEER. CDR3 nucleotide sequence: TGCGCCAGCAGCCAAGATTTTGGCGAGCAGTACTTC. Translating gives CASSQDFGEQYF.

V gene TRBV14 combines with J gene TRBJ1-4, with D perhaps TRBD1 (5 bases). The V gene's germline CDR1 is SGHDN and CDR2 FVKESK. The CDR3 has 17 residues. Trimming took off 4 bases at V and 0 bases at J, with 15 bases between the two ends. CDR3 loop: CASSPRRLQATNEKLFF. The CDR3 bases are TGTGCCAGCAGCCCTCGTCGCCTACAGGCAACTAATGAAAAACTGTTTTTT. Full variable domain (outside the CDR3, taken from reference TRBV14 and TRBJ1-4): EAGVTQFPSHSVIEKGQTVTLRCDPISGHDNLYWYRRVMGKEIKFLLHFVKESKQDESGMPNNRFLAERTGGTYSTLKVQPAELEDSGVYFCASSPRRLQATNEKLFFGSGTQLSVL.

This sequence joins TRBV9 and TRBJ1-2, with 7 positions matching TRBD1. This CDR3 spans 15 amino acids. With 3 bases clipped from V and 2 bases from J, the junction kept 7 bases outside the gene matches. Germline V gives CDR1 SGDLS, CDR2 YYNGEE. This CDR3 is CASSGVGGQNYGYTF. CDR3 DNA: TGTGCCAGCAGCGGGGTGGGGGGACAGAACTATGGCTACACCTTC.

The chain combines TRBV2 with TRBJ2-5; 7 positions agree with TRBD2. Unmatched junction bases numbered 7, after V lost 5 bases and J lost 7 bases. Germline V gene lookup returns CDR1 SNHLY and CDR2 FYNNEI. The CDR3 loop spans 13 amino acids. This CDR3 reads CASSITSEVTQYF. The DNA of the CDR3 is TGTGCCAGCAGTATAACTAGCGAGGTGACCCAGTACTTC.

Relative to its sample, this clone is large. The V call is TRBV4-3, the J call TRBJ2-7; TRBD1 matches at 7 bases. Germline V gene data show CDR1 as LGHNA and CDR2 as YSLEER. The CDR3 covers 17 residues. Losses at the gene ends were 2 bases for V and 2 bases for J; bases not matched to a gene: 12. CDR3 sequence (DNA): TGCGCCAGCAGCCAAACCCTTGGTTGGACAGGTGCCTACGAGCAGTACTTC. It codes for CASSQTLGWTGAYEQYF.